The rows below give T cell receptor beta chains drawn from one sample of a study of T cell responses to AZD1222 COVID-19 vaccine. The protocol was immunoSEQ multiplex PCR, while the TCRdb copy is restricted to in-frame clones and leaves out a portion. The sample yields around 73,000 clones, about 88% seen once. Sequences were derived from peripheral blood, sampled 28 days after the second AZD1222 dose. Every receptor here comes from an adult who received the AZD1222 COVID-19 vaccine. CDR3s include the opening cysteine and the closing phenylalanine or tryptophan. The D gene is left open where the match is weak. Clone size appears in some rows only: once, few, many, or a class for an expanded clone.

clone_size,j_call,v_call,d_call,cdr3_nt,cdr3_aa
-,TRBJ2-1,TRBV30,-,TGTGCCTGGAGTGCCGGGTCCTGGGGCAATGAGCAGTTCTTC,CAWSAGSWGNEQFF
once,TRBJ2-7,TRBV29-1,TRBD2,TGCAGCGTTGAAGATGAGGGGCGGGAGACCTACGAGCAGTACTTC,CSVEDEGRETYEQYF
-,TRBJ2-1,TRBV24-1,-,TGTGCCACCAGTGCCTTCAGGGGCGGCAACAATGAGCAGTTCTTC,CATSAFRGGNNEQFF
once,TRBJ1-4,TRBV18,TRBD1,TGTGCCAGCTCACCCCCGGGACAGGTGGGAGAAAAACTGTTTTTT,CASSPPGQVGEKLFF
-,TRBJ2-7,TRBV4-2,TRBD2,TGTGCCAGCAGCCAGGAGGGGACTAGCTTCTACGAGCAGTACTTC,CASSQEGTSFYEQYF
-,TRBJ1-2,TRBV5-1,TRBD1,TGCGCCAGCAGCTTGGGAAGACAGGGGCAGGGCTATGGCTACACCTTC,CASSLGRQGQGYGYTF
-,TRBJ2-7,TRBV28,-,TGTGCCAGCACCGACAATGGGGCCCGATCCTACGAGCAGTACTTC,CASTDNGARSYEQYF
-,TRBJ2-3,TRBV9,-,TGTGCCAGCAGCGGAAGACAGGAACCCACAGATACGCAGTATTTT,CASSGRQEPTDTQYF
once,TRBJ2-2,TRBV7-7,-,TGTGCCAGCAGCTTGGGACTGGCGAACACCGGGGAGCTGTTTTTT,CASSLGLANTGELFF
-,TRBJ2-7,TRBV27,-,TGTGCCAGCAGTTTCAATACAGTCCCTACGGGGGAGCAGTACTTC,CASSFNTVPTGEQYF
-,TRBJ1-2,TRBV6-5,-,TGTGCCAGCAGTTACTTCTTTGGACGGGGGGAGGGCTACACCTTC,CASSYFFGRGEGYTF
-,TRBJ2-3,TRBV15,TRBD1,TGTGCCACCAGCCCTCGGGGAGACAGGGAAGGGGATACGCAGTATTTT,CATSPRGDREGDTQYF
-,TRBJ2-2,TRBV14,-,TGTGCCAGCAGCCAAGGGCTAGCCGGGAACACCGGGGAGCTGTTTTTT,CASSQGLAGNTGELFF
-,TRBJ2-4,TRBV11-3,-,TGTGCCAGCAGCTTCCCCGGGACAACTTTGAACATTCAGTACTTC,CASSFPGTTLNIQYF
-,TRBJ2-1,TRBV19,-,TGTGCCAGTAACCCGACTAGCTCCTACAATGAGCAGTTCTTC,CASNPTSSYNEQFF
-,TRBJ2-1,TRBV2,TRBD2,TGTGCCAGTGGACTAGCGGGATTCACCCCCTGGAATGAGCAGTTCTTC,CASGLAGFTPWNEQFF
few,TRBJ1-1,TRBV6-5,-,TGTGCCAGCCTGGACAGAGGAGGGGTTGAAGCTTTCTTT,CASLDRGGVEAFF
-,TRBJ2-7,TRBV6-5,-,TGTGCCAGCAGAACCAACAGGGACTACGAGCAGTACTTC,CASRTNRDYEQYF
-,TRBJ2-5,TRBV7-2,TRBD1,TGTGCCAGCAGCTCGACAGGGTACGGGACCCAGTACTTC,CASSSTGYGTQYF
-,TRBJ2-7,TRBV19,TRBD1,TGTGCCAGTAGTACGGGCAGGGGGCCCTACGAGCAGTACTTC,CASSTGRGPYEQYF
-,TRBJ2-2,TRBV2,TRBD1,TGTGCCAGTTCCACAGGGGGCCGTATAACCGGGGAGCTGTTTTTT,CASSTGGRITGELFF
-,TRBJ1-1,TRBV18,-,TGTGCCAGCTCCCGAAAGGGGGACACTGAAGCTTTCTTT,CASSRKGDTEAFF
-,TRBJ2-7,TRBV6-5,-,TGTGCCAGCAGGACCTTTTCCTACGAGCAGTACTTC,CASRTFSYEQYF
once,TRBJ1-4,TRBV7-2,-,TGTGCCAGCAGCGATTTAAGGGGTGAAAAACTGTTTTTT,CASSDLRGEKLFF
-,TRBJ1-1,TRBV2,-,TGTGCCAGCAGTGAAGTGGGGCAGGGAGCTTTCTTT,CASSEVGQGAFF
-,TRBJ2-1,TRBV24-1,TRBD2,TGTGCCACCAGTCCGGGACTAGCGTCTAATGAGCAGTTCTTC,CATSPGLASNEQFF
-,TRBJ1-2,TRBV5-1,-,TGCGCCAGCAGCTTGAAATTGTCGGAACCGGGCTACACCTTC,CASSLKLSEPGYTF
-,TRBJ2-7,TRBV10-3,TRBD2,TGTGCCATCAGTGACCCACTAGCGGGGGGGCCGAGGGAGCAGTACTTC,CAISDPLAGGPREQYF
-,TRBJ1-1,TRBV11-3,-,TGTGCCAGCAGCTTTTTCTCATACACTGAAGCTTTCTTT,CASSFFSYTEAFF
few,TRBJ2-1,TRBV5-1,TRBD2,TGCGCCAGCAGCTTATACGGGACTAGCGGGAGGGAGCAGTTCTTC,CASSLYGTSGREQFF
once,TRBJ2-3,TRBV11-3,-,TGTGCCAGCAGCTCCGCCCGGGCCAGAAGCACAGATACGCAGTATTTT,CASSSARARSTDTQYF
-,TRBJ1-1,TRBV18,-,TGTGCCAGCTCACCACTGGTTTTTGTGGGGACTGTCGGAGCTTTCTTT,CASSPLVFVGTVGAFF
-,TRBJ1-2,TRBV5-4,-,TGTGCCAGCAGCTTGTATACGGCTCGTACCTTC,CASSLYTARTF
-,TRBJ2-1,TRBV6-4,TRBD2,TGTGCCAGCAGTGACTCCGGACTAGCGTTCAACGGTGAGCAGTTCTTC,CASSDSGLAFNGEQFF
-,TRBJ2-7,TRBV4-1,-,TGCGCCAGCAGCCTTTTCGACCGGGGACCGTGGACCTACGAGCAGTACTTC,CASSLFDRGPWTYEQYF
-,TRBJ2-3,TRBV7-2,TRBD2,TGTGCCAGCAGCCCCGGGACTAGCGGGGCCCGGGATACGCAGTATTTT,CASSPGTSGARDTQYF
-,TRBJ2-2,TRBV5-1,-,TGCGCCAGCAGCTTGGTAGGGGCGGCCGGGGAGCTGTTTTTT,CASSLVGAAGELFF
-,TRBJ2-1,TRBV2,TRBD2,TGTGCCAGCAGTGAACCGATCCCGGGACTAGCTGTCAATGAGCAGTTCTTC,CASSEPIPGLAVNEQFF
-,TRBJ2-4,TRBV11-3,TRBD1,TGTGCCAGCAGCTTGGGGGCGGGGACAGGGGGCTTGAACATTCAGTACTTC,CASSLGAGTGGLNIQYF
-,TRBJ2-7,TRBV3-1/TRBV3-2,-,TGTGCCAGCAGCCAACCCCCGACGGCTACCGAGCAGTACTTC,CASSQPPTATEQYF
-,TRBJ2-2,TRBV30,-,TGTGCCTGGAGTAGACCCTACACCGGGGAGCTGTTTTTT,CAWSRPYTGELFF
few,TRBJ2-1,TRBV25-1,-,TGTGCCAGCAGTCGGGGGAATGAGCAGTTCTTC,CASSRGNEQFF
-,TRBJ2-5,TRBV7-3,-,TGTGCCAGCAGCTCCCGGGCAGGTCGCGGCGGAGAGACCCAGTACTTC,CASSSRAGRGGETQYF
once,TRBJ2-5,TRBV3-1/TRBV3-2,TRBD2,TGTGCCAGCAGCCAAGATTGGGTAGCGGGAGGGCCGAGAGCCGAGACCCAGTACTTC,CASSQDWVAGGPRAETQYF
few,TRBJ2-2,TRBV7-3,-,TGTGCCAGCAGCCTCCGGCCAGGAGGGATTACCGGGGAGCTGTTTTTT,CASSLRPGGITGELFF
-,TRBJ1-2,TRBV11-3,-,TGTGCCAGCAGCGGAGCGGGACAAGACAAGGGCGGCTACACCTTC,CASSGAGQDKGGYTF
few,TRBJ2-2,TRBV24-1,TRBD1,TGTGCCACCAGTGATTCTCTCCGGGACAGAATAAACACCGGGGAGCTGTTTTTT,CATSDSLRDRINTGELFF
-,TRBJ2-5,TRBV9,TRBD1,TGTGCCAGCAGCGTTGTGGGACAGGGTAGCCTGGAGACCCAGTACTTC,CASSVVGQGSLETQYF
-,TRBJ2-3,TRBV6-1,-,TGTGCCAGCAGTGAAGTAGGTTATACGCAGTATTTT,CASSEVGYTQYF
-,TRBJ1-1,TRBV7-3,TRBD1,TGTGCCAGCTCTCGGACAGGGGGAACTGAAGCTTTCTTT,CASSRTGGTEAFF
once,TRBJ1-1,TRBV5-6,TRBD1,TGTGCCAGCAGCTCATCTACAGGGGGCACTGAAGCTTTCTTT,CASSSSTGGTEAFF
-,TRBJ2-6,TRBV5-1,-,TGCGCCAGCAGCTTGCTCTCTGGGGCCAACGTCCTGACTTTC,CASSLLSGANVLTF
-,TRBJ1-2,TRBV28,-,TGTGCCAGCAGTTCACCCCTCCTCCGGGGGATAACGAAGGGCTACACCTTC,CASSSPLLRGITKGYTF